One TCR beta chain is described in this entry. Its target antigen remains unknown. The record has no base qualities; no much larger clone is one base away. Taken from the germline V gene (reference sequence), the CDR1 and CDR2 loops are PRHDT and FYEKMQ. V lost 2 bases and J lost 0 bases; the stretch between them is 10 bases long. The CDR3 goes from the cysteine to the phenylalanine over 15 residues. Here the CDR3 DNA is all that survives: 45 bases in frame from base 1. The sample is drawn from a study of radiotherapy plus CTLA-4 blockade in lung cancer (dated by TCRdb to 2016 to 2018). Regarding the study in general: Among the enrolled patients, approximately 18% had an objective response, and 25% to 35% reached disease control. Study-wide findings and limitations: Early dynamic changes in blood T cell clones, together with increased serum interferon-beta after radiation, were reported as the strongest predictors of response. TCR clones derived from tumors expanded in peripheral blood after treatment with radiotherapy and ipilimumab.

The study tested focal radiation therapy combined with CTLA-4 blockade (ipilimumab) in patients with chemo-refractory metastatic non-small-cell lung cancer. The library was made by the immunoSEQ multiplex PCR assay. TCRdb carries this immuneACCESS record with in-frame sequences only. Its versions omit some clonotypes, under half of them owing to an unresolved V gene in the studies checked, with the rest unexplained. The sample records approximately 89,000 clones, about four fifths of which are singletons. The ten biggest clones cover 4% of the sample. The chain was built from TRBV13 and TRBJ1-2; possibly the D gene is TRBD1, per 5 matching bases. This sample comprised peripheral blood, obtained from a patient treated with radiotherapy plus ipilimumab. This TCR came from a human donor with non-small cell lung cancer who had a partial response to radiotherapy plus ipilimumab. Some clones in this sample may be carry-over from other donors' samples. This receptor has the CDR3 CASSLRQGTNYGYTF. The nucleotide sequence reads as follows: TGTGCCAGCAGCTTACGGCAGGGAACTAACTATGGCTACACCTTC.